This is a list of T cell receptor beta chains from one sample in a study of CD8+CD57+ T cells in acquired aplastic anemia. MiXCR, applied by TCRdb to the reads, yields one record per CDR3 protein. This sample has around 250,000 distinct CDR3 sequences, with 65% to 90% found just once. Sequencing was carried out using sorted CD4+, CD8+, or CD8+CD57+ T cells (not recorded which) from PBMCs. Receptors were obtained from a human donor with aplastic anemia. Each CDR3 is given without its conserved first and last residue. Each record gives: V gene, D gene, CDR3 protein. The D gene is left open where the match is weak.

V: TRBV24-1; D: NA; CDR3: ATSDNNTPLD
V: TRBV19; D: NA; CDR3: ASSGRTQEGQPQH
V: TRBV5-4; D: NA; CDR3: ASSQDPSTDTQY
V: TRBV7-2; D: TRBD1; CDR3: ASSWTGADTGEVF
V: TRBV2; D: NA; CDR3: ASGEELTENNEAF
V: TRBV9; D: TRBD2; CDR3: ASGLAGGPQYLD
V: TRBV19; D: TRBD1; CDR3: ASSSWTGHSNQPQH
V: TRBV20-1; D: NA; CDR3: SASPAGHDVSNEQF
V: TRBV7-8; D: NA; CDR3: ASAWAGAQF
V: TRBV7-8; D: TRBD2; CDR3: ASSIAGGADNQQF
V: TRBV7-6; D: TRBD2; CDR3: ASSSAGGPSSKY
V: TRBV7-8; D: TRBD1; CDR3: VSSLDPDGTALS
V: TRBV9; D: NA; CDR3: ASSPGNIQY
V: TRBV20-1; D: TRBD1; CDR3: SAQDASQGGNSPLH
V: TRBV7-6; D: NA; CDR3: ASSLDAARYGYT
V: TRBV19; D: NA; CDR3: ASSQGRGLGQDEQF
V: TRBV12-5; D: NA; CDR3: ASGLTVATNEKLF
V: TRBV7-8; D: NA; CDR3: ASSFDPGAAAQS
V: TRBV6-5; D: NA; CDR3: ASSLGERSGELF
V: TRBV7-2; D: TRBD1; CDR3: ASSLTGGPDYC
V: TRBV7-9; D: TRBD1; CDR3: ASSEQGISNQPQH
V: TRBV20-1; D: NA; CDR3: SAQNHIDGGWETQY
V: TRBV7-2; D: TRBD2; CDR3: ASSFTDPRDGLAGAEMDTQY
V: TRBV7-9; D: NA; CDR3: ASSLTTGSYNEQF
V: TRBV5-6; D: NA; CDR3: ASSLVRAETQY
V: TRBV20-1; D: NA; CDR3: SARDMAGDNSPLH
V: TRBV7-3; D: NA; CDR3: ASSHGRGDQPQH
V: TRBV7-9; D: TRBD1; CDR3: ASSPMQDRVYEQ
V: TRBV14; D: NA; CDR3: ASSQDQGGEIGEKLF
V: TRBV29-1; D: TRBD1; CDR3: SVESTTGDRPPYEQY
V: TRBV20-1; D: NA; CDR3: SARAGQPHEQY
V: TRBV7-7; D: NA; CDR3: ASSFATGRQSNQPQH
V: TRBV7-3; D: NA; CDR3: ASSREANAVEHGF
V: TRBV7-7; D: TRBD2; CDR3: ASSLRSGGATDTQY
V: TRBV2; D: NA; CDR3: ASGGGGTHTPYF
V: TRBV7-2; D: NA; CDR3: ASSFQGGPDTEDQF
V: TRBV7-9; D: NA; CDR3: ASSLQANFGPGTQF
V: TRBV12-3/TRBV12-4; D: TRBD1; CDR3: ASRRDRGIHEQF
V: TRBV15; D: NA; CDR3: ATSGGLAVYEQY
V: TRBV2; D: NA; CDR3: ASSEGDSNQPQH
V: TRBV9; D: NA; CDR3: AIGSAGTGDPLY
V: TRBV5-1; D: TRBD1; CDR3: ASSLRWDREVS
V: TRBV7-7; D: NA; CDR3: STSIPACPLTLY